This TCR beta chain is from a study of T cell responses to AZD1222 COVID-19 vaccine. General observations from the study: Only after the peak T cell response were repertoires sampled.

Turning to this clone: Its antigen is currently unknown.

Assay: immunoSEQ multiplex PCR; the TCRdb copy retains only in-frame clones and omits some. The repertoire holds fewer than 200,000 clones, 85% to 90% seen once, with about 9.9% in the top ten. V was clipped by 2 bases and J by 8 bases; unmatched bases: 3. CDR3 length: 13 amino acids. Germline-derived CDR1 and CDR2 are SEHNR and FQNEAQ (reference sequence). The sequence came from an adult who received the AZD1222 COVID-19 vaccine. The V gene is TRBV7-9, the J gene TRBJ1-2, with 9 positions matching TRBD1. This material consisted of peripheral blood, taken 28 days after the second AZD1222 dose. The CDR3 protein is CASSLRQGEGYTF. CDR3 in DNA: TGTGCCAGCAGCTTAAGACAGGGGGAAGGCTACACCTTC.